The T cell receptor (beta chain) described here comes from a study of response to subunit inactivated influenza vaccine. General observations from the study: Researchers suggested that each seasonal influenza vaccination recruits few new T cells.

TCRdb passed the RT-PCR reads through MiXCR, listing each CDR3 protein once. The data hold 450,000 to 500,000 distinct CDR3 sequences, with approximately 11% observed a single time. CDR1 is MNHNS and CDR2 is SASEGT in the germline V gene. Germline trimming cut 6 bases from V and 1 base from J; bases unmatched to any gene: 8. The CDR3 consists of 15 residues. This clonotype appeared many times. The antigen remains unidentified. The rearrangement uses TRBV6-1 and TRBJ2-7; TRBD1 agrees at 8 bases. The sequence came from a man aged 50-60 years who received an inactivated influenza vaccine. The specimen was PBMCs from blood, collected around seven weeks after vaccination. The CDR3 region has the DNA TGTGCCAGCAGGGCCCTCGGGACAGGTTCCTACGAGCAGTACTTC. Its protein product is CASRALGTGSYEQYF.